Following are 20 T cell receptor beta chains from one sample sequenced in a study of blood T cell repertoires in COVID-19. Some clones are missing from TCRdb's copy, which holds only in-frame ones; the method was immunoSEQ multiplex PCR. The sample lists about 130,000 clones, around 81% occurring once. Sequencing was carried out using peripheral blood. Every receptor here comes from a woman between 55 and 75 years old with active or convalescent COVID-19.

V gene TRBV27 combines with J gene TRBJ1-1, with D possibly matching TRBD1 (6 bases). There are 16 residues in the CDR3. Germline CDR1 is MNHEY and CDR2 is SMNVEV (reference sequence). Trimming removed 6 bases from V and 0 bases from J, with 17 bases in between. The CDR3, as DNA: TGTGCCAGCAGCCGCGGACAGCTGATTTTGAACACTGAAGCTTTCTTT. It is translated as CASSRGQLILNTEAFF.

The gene calls are TRBV7-2 and TRBJ2-3; 10 bases align to TRBD2. Germline V gene lookup returns CDR1 SGHTA and CDR2 FQGNSA. With V trimmed by 0 bases and J by 6 bases, 9 bases remained unmatched. This CDR3 has 17 amino acids. The CDR3 spells CASSLAGTSVSYDTQYF. CDR3 nucleotides: TGTGCCAGCAGCTTAGCCGGGACTAGCGTATCTTATGATACGCAGTATTTT.

The rearrangement uses TRBV7-2 and TRBJ1-3, with TRBD1 as a possible D gene (6 bases). With 3 bases removed from V and 0 bases from J, the gap between germline ends came to 9 bases. Germline lookup yields CDR1 SGHTA and CDR2 FQGNSA. The CDR3 has 15 residues. CDR3 protein: CASSFWTDSGNTIYF. In DNA form, the CDR3 reads TGTGCCAGCAGCTTTTGGACAGACTCTGGAAACACCATATATTTT.

The V call is TRBV27, the J call TRBJ2-3; TRBD1 matches 9 bases. The germline V gene encodes CDR1 MNHEY and CDR2 SMNVEV (reference sequence). V lost 5 bases to trimming and J lost 4 bases; unmatched junction nucleotides: 7. CDR3 length: 15 amino acids. CDR3 sequence reads: CASSNRDRAPDTQYF. For the CDR3, the DNA is TGTGCCAGCAGTAACCGGGACAGGGCCCCAGATACGCAGTATTTT.

The chain has TRBV5-3 and TRBJ2-5, with D possibly being TRBD2 (6 bases). TRBV5-3 is reported as an ORF; its role is uncertain. The V and J ends lost 2 bases and 2 bases respectively, with 10 bases between them. This CDR3 has 14 residues. The CDR3 spells CARSLRREQETQYF. CDR3 coding DNA: TGTGCCAGAAGCTTACGACGGGAGCAAGAGACCCAGTACTTC.

The CDR3 DNA sequence: TGCGCCAGCAGCCAATTGAACAGAGTGAACACTGAAGCTTTCTTT. Encoded protein: CASSQLNRVNTEAFF. The chain carries TRBV4-1 and TRBJ1-1, with D unresolved. This CDR3 comprises 15 residues. Trimming removed 2 bases at V and 0 bases at J, with 10 bases between. CDR1 is MGHRA and CDR2 is YSYEKL in the germline V gene.

This sequence joins TRBV4-1 and TRBJ1-4, with unresolved D. The V end was cut by 1 base, the J end by 0 bases, with 6 bases between. This CDR3 is built from 15 residues. CDR1 and CDR2 (germline): MGHRA, YSYEKL. The CDR3 protein is CASSQGHATNEKLFF. Written as DNA, the CDR3 is TGCGCCAGCAGCCAAGGACATGCAACTAATGAAAAACTGTTTTTT.

This chain uses TRBV3-1 (or the pseudogene TRBV3-2) with TRBJ1-1; 9 bases agree with TRBD1. The length of the CDR3 is 15 residues. Germline lookup yields CDR1 LGHDT and CDR2 YNNKEL (reference sequence). With V trimmed by 4 bases and J by 6 bases, 9 bases remained unmatched. CDR3 DNA sequence: TGTGCCAGCAGCCGGTCCGGGACAGGGCAGGCTGAAGCTTTCTTT. It encodes CASSRSGTGQAEAFF.

The chain carries TRBV19 and TRBJ1-5, with a possible D match to TRBD1 (5 bases). The V end lost 9 bases, the J end lost 5 bases, and 17 bases lay between the germline ends. In germline, CDR1 is LNHDA, CDR2 SQIVND (reference sequence). The CDR3 is made up of 14 amino acids. The CDR3 region is CASQLRVRDQPQHF. DNA of the CDR3: TGTGCCAGCCAACTCAGGGTTAGAGATCAGCCCCAGCATTTT.

This sequence joins TRBV7-2 and TRBJ2-3, with D possibly TRBD2 on 5 matching bases. V lost 7 bases and J lost 5, with 13 bases in between. Looked up from germline, CDR1 is SGHTA and CDR2 is FQGNSA. The CDR3 spans 13 residues. CDR3 in DNA: TGTGCCAGCAACGACCAGGCGGGAGATACGCAGTATTTT. Protein sequence: CASNDQAGDTQYF.

The V gene is TRBV27, the J gene TRBJ2-1, with 13 bases aligning to TRBD2. The CDR3 is 15 residues long. With 6 bases clipped from V and 5 bases from J, the junction kept 4 bases outside the gene matches. Germline-derived CDR1 and CDR2 are MNHEY and SMNVEV (reference sequence). CDR3 sequence: CASSYGTSGNNEQFF. The CDR3 bases are TGTGCCAGCAGCTATGGGACTAGCGGGAACAATGAGCAGTTCTTC.

The rearrangement joins TRBV10-3 to TRBJ1-1, with a possible D match to TRBD1 (5 bases). With 6 bases removed from V and 1 base from J, the gap between germline ends came to 9 bases. In germline, CDR1 is ENHRY, CDR2 SYGVKD. This CDR3 comprises 13 residues. CDR3 loop: CAISQQENTEAFF. The CDR3 region has the DNA TGTGCCATCAGCCAACAGGAGAACACTGAAGCTTTCTTT.

Here the CDR3 reads CATSARRAEGQPQHF. For the CDR3, the DNA is TGTGCCACCAGCGCCCGAAGGGCAGAGGGTCAGCCCCAGCATTTT. V gene TRBV15 combines with J gene TRBJ1-5; D unclear. The CDR3 consists of 15 residues. Germline-derived CDR1 and CDR2 are LNHNV and YYDKDF (reference sequence). Trimming cost V 5 bases and J 6 bases, with 17 bases left between them.

The chain recombines TRBV19 with TRBJ2-4, with 8 positions matching TRBD1. Germline CDR1 LNHDA, CDR2 SQIVND (reference sequence). This CDR3 spans 14 amino acids. V lost 9 bases, J lost 9 bases, and 13 bases stayed unmatched. CDR3 nucleotide sequence: TGTGCCAGCAGCCCCGGACAGGGAATCGGCATTCAGTACTTC. Its translation: CASSPGQGIGIQYF.

The count of this clone is one. This chain connects TRBV5-1 to TRBJ2-2, with 11 bases identical to TRBD1. Losses at the gene ends were 2 bases for V and 5 bases for J; bases not matched to a gene: 5. Per the germline V gene, CDR1 is SGHRS and CDR2 is YFSETQ. This CDR3 contains 16 residues. The CDR3 spells CASSLSGTGGTGELFF. The CDR3 bases are TGCGCCAGCAGCTTATCCGGGACAGGGGGGACCGGGGAGCTGTTTTTT.

The table lists this clone with a count of one. The chain has TRBV5-6 and TRBJ1-3; 7 bases fit TRBD1. This CDR3 region has 16 residues. V was pared by 3 bases and J by 0 bases, with 6 bases of the junction left unmatched. Germline V lookup: CDR1 SGHDT, CDR2 YYEEEE. This CDR3 reads CASSSLGQTSGNTIYF. The CDR3 DNA reads TGTGCCAGCAGCTCTTTGGGACAGACCTCTGGAAACACCATATATTTT.

The CDR3 is CASSPGGLSSYNEQFF. In nucleotides, the CDR3 is TGTGCCAGCAGCCCCGGGGGATTGAGCTCCTACAATGAGCAGTTCTTC. The genes are TRBV7-9 and TRBJ2-1, with D possibly TRBD2 on 6 matching bases. Trimming pared 5 bases from V and 0 bases from J, leaving 14 bases between. Germline CDR1 and CDR2: SEHNR and FQNEAQ (reference sequence). The length of the CDR3 is 16 residues.

This clone has only a few counts. The chain couples TRBV18 to TRBJ1-1; no definite D call. The CDR3 length is 15 residues. V gave up 1 base and J gave up 0 bases, with 9 bases separating them. The germline CDR1 and CDR2 sequences are KGHSH and LQKENI. CDR3 in DNA: TGTGCCAGCTCACCACGGTCAGGTATGAACACTGAAGCTTTCTTT. It is translated as CASSPRSGMNTEAFF.

A few counts support this clone. This chain connects TRBV28 to TRBJ1-2, with 7 bases aligning to TRBD1. Germline CDR1 reads MDHEN; CDR2 reads SYDVKM. This CDR3 comprises 15 residues. After removal of 6 bases from V and 0 bases from J, the junction contained 7 bases not matched to a gene. The CDR3 nucleotides read TGTGCCAGCAGCCGTGGGACAGCAGCTAACTATGGCTACACCTTC. Protein: CASSRGTAANYGYTF.

The chain links TRBV10-3 to TRBJ2-7; D perhaps matches TRBD1 (6 bases). V lost 5 bases, J lost 3 bases, and 14 bases lay in between. This CDR3 is 14 amino acids long. Germline assignment: CDR1 ENHRY and CDR2 SYGVKD. CDR3 nucleotide sequence: TGTGCCATCAGTACAGGGTCCCTTGTCTACGAGCAGTACTTC. It specifies CAISTGSLVYEQYF.